Each of the 6 T cell receptor beta chains below was sequenced from the same sample in a study of blood T cells in healthy people across ages. Sample-barcoded 5' priming and a J-beta primer mix drove a second PCR of about 7 to 12 cycles. TCRdb independently ran MiXCR on the 5' RACE reads; one entry per CDR3 protein. The table has approximately 880,000 distinct CDR3 sequences, 48% seen once. Material for sequencing was blood. The receptors derive from a man between 25 and 39 years old in good health.

The J gene is TRBJ2-7, the V gene TRBV28; either TRBD1 or TRBD2 may supply D (5 bases each). This CDR3 region has 12 residues. Germline CDR1 and CDR2: MDHEN and SYDVKM. V gave up 4 bases and J gave up 6 bases, with 10 bases separating them. The chain's CDR3 is CASSWGKSEQYF. The DNA for the CDR3 is TGTGCCAGCAGTTGGGGGAAGAGCGAGCAGTACTTC.

This chain joins TRBV29-1 and TRBJ2-5; TRBD2 matches 7 bases. This CDR3 has 13 residues. V shed 7 bases and J 2 bases; nucleotides not matched to a gene: 7. Germline CDR1 reads SQVTM; CDR2 reads ANQGSEA. The CDR3 nucleotides read TGCAGCGCTGGGGGGGGTAATCAAGAGACCCAGTACTTC. Protein product: CSAGGGNQETQYF.

This clonotype was seen a handful of times. The rearrangement links TRBV29-1 to TRBJ2-7, with 7 bases identical to TRBD1. Per germline, CDR1 SQVTM and CDR2 ANQGSEA. V was clipped by 6 bases and J by 3 bases; unmatched bases: 5. The CDR3 is 12 residues long. The CDR3 sequence: CSVKRTGYEQYF. In DNA, the CDR3 is TGCAGCGTCAAGAGGACAGGCTACGAGCAGTACTTC.

With regard to this clonotype: A read error may explain this, as a much larger clone is one base away. CDR3 sequence: CASSVLAGVGEQFF. The DNA of the CDR3 is TGTGCCAGCAGCGTGTTAGCTGGGGTCGGTGAGCAGTTCTTC. The chain uses TRBV5-6 and TRBJ2-1; D is ambiguous. The CDR3 sequence is 14 residues long. Trimming removed 4 bases from V and 9 bases from J, with 17 bases in between. Germline CDR1 and CDR2: SGHDT and YYEEEE.

This chain uses TRBV29-1 with TRBJ2-3; D uncertain. Between the trimmed V and J ends, which lost 5 bases and 2 bases, there was a span of 11 bases. Germline CDR1 and CDR2: SQVTM and ANQGSEA. There are 13 residues in the CDR3. CDR3 residues: CSVSPRPTDTQYF. The CDR3 nucleotides are TGCAGCGTTTCCCCCCGTCCCACAGATACGCAGTATTTT.

This clonotype was counted only a few times. The genes are TRBV7-9 and TRBJ2-1; 8 bases map to TRBD2. The length of the CDR3 is 15 residues. CDR1 and CDR2 (germline): SEHNR, FQNEAQ (reference sequence). With 5 bases clipped from V and 6 bases from J, the junction kept 9 bases outside the gene matches. This CDR3 reads CASSPSRTSLNEQFF. CDR3 bases: TGTGCCAGCAGCCCGTCCAGGACTAGCCTCAATGAGCAGTTCTTC.